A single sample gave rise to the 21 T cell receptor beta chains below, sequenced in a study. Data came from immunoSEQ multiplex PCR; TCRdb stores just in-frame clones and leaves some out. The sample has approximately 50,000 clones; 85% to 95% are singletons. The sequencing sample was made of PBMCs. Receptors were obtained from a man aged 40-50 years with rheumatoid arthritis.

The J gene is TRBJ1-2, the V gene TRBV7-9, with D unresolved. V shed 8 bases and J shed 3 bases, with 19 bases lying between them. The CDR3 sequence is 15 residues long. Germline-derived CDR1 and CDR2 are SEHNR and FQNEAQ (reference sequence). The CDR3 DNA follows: TGTGCCAGCGGTACCGAGTTTTTTCCGGACTATGGCTACACCTTC. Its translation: CASGTEFFPDYGYTF.

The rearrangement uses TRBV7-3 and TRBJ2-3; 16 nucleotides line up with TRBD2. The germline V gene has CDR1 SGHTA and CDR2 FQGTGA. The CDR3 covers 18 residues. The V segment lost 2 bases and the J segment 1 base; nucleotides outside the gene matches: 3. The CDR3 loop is CASSLEGLAGGGTDTQYF. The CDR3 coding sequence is TGTGCCAGCAGCTTAGAGGGACTAGCGGGGGGGGGCACAGATACGCAGTATTTT.

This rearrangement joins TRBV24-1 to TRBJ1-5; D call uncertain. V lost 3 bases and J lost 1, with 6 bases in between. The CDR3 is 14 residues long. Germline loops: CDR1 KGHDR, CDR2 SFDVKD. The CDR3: CATSDPRSNQPQHF. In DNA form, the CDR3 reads TGTGCCACCAGTGATCCTCGAAGCAATCAGCCCCAGCATTTT.

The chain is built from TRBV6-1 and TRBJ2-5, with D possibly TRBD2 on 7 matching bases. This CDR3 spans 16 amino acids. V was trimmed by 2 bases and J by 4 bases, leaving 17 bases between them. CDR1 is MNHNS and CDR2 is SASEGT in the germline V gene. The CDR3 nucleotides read TGTGCCAGCAGTGAAATAAGAGGGGGGGCGATAGAGACCCAGTACTTC. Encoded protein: CASSEIRGGAIETQYF.

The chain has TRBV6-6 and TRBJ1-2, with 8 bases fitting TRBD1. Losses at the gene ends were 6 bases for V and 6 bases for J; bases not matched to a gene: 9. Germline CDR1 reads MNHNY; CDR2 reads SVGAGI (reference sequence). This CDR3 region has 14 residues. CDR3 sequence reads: CASRSGQGSHGYTF. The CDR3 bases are TGTGCCAGCAGATCTGGACAGGGTTCGCATGGCTACACCTTC.

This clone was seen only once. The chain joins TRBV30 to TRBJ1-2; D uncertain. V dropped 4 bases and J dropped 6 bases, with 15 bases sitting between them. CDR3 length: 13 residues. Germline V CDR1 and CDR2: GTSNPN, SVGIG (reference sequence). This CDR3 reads CAWTGVIGNGYTF. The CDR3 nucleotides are TGTGCCTGGACTGGAGTGATAGGGAATGGCTACACCTTC.

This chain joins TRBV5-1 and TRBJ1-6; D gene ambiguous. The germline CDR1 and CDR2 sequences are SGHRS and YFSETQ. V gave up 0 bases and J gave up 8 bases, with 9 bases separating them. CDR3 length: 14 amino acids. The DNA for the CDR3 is TGCGCCAGCAGCTTGGGAGTTAAGGATTCACCCCTCCACTTT. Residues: CASSLGVKDSPLHF.

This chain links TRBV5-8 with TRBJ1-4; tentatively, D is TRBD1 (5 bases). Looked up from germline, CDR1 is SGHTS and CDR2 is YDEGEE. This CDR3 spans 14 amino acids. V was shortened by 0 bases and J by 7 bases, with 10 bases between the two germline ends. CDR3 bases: TGTGCCAGCAGCTTGGGGCCAGGGTTTGAAAAACTGTTTTTT. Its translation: CASSLGPGFEKLFF. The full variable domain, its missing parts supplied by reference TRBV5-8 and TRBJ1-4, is EAGVTQSPTHLIKTRGQQATLRCSPISGHTSVYWYQQALGLGLQFLLWYDEGEERNRGNFPPRFSGRQFPNYSSELNVNALELEDSALYLCASSLGPGFEKLFFGSGTQLSVL.

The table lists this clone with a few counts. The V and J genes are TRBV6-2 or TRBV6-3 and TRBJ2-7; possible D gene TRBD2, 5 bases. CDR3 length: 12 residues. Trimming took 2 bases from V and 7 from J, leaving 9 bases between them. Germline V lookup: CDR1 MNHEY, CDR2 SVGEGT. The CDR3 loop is CASSYGSGEQYF. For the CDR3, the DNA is TGTGCCAGCAGTTACGGCTCGGGGGAGCAGTACTTC.

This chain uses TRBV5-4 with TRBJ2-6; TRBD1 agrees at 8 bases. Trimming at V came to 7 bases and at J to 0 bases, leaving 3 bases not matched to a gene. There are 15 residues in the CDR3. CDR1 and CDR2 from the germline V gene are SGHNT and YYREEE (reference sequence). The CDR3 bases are TGTGCCAGCGGACAGGGAAGCTCTGGGGCCAACGTCCTGACTTTC. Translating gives CASGQGSSGANVLTF.

This CDR3 reads CASSDSAGGPDTQYF. CDR3 nucleotides: TGTGCCAGCAGTGACTCAGCGGGAGGGCCAGATACGCAGTATTTT. The chain carries TRBV6-4 and TRBJ2-3; 10 bases map to TRBD2. With V trimmed by 0 bases and J by 4 bases, 1 base remained unmatched. This CDR3 has 15 amino acids. Germline V lookup: CDR1 MRHNA, CDR2 SNTAGT.

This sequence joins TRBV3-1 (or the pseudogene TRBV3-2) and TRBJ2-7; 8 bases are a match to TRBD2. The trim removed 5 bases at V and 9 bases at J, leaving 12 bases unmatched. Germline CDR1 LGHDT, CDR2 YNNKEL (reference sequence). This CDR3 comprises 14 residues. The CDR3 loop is CASSSGTSAAWQYF. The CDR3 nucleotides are TGTGCCAGCAGCTCCGGGACTAGTGCAGCGTGGCAGTACTTC.

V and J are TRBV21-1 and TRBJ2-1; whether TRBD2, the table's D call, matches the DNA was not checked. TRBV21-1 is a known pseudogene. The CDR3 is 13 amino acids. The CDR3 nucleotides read TGTGCCAGCAGCCCAGAGGCGTTAGTCGAGCAGTTCTTC. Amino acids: CASSPEALVEQFF.

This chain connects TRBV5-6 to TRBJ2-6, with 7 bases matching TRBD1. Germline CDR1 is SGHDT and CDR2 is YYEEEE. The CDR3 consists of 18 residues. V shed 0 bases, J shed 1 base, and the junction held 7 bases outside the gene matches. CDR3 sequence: CASSLERGRTSGANVLTF. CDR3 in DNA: TGTGCCAGCAGCTTGGAAAGGGGGCGCACTTCTGGGGCCAACGTCCTGACTTTC.

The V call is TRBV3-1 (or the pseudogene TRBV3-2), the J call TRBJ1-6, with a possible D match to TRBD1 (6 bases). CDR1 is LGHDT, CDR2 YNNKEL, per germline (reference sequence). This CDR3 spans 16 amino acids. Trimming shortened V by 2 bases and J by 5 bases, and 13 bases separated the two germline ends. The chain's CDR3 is CASSQRGQSNNSPLHF. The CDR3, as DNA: TGTGCCAGCAGCCAACGGGGGCAATCTAATAATTCACCCCTCCACTTT.

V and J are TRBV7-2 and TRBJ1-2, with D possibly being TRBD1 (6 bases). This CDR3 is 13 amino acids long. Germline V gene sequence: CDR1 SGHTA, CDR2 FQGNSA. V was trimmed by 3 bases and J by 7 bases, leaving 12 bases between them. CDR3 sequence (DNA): TGTGCCAGCAGCTTCCGGGACATACTTGGCTACACCTTC. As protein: CASSFRDILGYTF.

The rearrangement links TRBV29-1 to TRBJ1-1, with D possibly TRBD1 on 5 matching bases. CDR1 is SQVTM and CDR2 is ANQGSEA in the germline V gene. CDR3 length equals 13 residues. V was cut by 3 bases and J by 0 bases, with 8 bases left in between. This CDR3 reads CSVEKGLNTEAFF. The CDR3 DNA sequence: TGCAGCGTTGAGAAGGGGTTGAACACTGAAGCTTTCTTT.

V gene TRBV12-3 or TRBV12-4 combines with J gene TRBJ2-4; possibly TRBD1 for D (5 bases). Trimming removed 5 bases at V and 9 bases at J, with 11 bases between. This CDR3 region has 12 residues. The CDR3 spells CASSTLTVIQYF. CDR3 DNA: TGTGCCAGCAGTACCCTGACAGTCATTCAGTACTTC.

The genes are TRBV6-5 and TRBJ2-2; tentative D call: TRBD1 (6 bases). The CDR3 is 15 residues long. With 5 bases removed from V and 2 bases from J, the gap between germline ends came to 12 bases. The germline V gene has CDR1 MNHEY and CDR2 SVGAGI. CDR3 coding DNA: TGTGCCAGCAGTCCCGGGACACCTAACACCGGGGAGCTGTTTTTT. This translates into CASSPGTPNTGELFF.

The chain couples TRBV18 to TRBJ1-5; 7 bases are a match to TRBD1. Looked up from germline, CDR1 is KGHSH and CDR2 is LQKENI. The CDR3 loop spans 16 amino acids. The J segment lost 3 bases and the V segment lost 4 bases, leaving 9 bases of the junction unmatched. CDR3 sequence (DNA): TGTGCCAGCTCACTATTACCGGGACAGTACAATCAGCCCCAGCATTTT. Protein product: CASSLLPGQYNQPQHF.

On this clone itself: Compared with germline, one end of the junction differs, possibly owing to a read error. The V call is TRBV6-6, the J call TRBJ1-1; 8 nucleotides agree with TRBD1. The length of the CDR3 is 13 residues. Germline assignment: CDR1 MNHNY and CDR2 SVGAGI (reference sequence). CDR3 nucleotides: TGTGCCATCAGTGACAGGGGGAACACTGAAGCTTTCTTT. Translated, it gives CAISDRGNTEAFF.